Listed below are T cell receptor beta chains from one sample, sequenced in a study of OX40 agonist ivuxolimab in advanced cancers. Clones were read by immunoSEQ multiplex PCR, and TCRdb kept only the in-frame ones, dropping some. The table shows 60,000 to 70,000 clones, with roughly 84% occurring only once. Source: CD4+ or CD8+ T cells sorted from blood, taken in a trial of the OX40 agonist ivuxolimab. The receptors shown here come from an adult with an advanced solid tumor such as melanoma, head and neck, liver or kidney cancer. CDR3s include the opening cysteine and the closing phenylalanine or tryptophan. D genes are given only for firm matches. Not every row has a clone size; where given, it reads once, few, many or a size class.

CDR3aa | CDR3nt | abundance | j_gene | v_gene | d_gene
CASSEMGRGDGYGYTF | TGTGCCAGCAGTGAAATGGGGAGAGGGGACGGGTATGGCTACACCTTC | . | TRBJ1-2 | TRBV6-1 | .
CASSPRQGGGYTF | TGTGCCAGCAGTCCCCGACAGGGGGGAGGCTACACCTTC | . | TRBJ1-2 | TRBV28 | TRBD1
CASSTRHRSNQPQHF | TGTGCCAGTTCTACGCGGCATCGTAGCAATCAGCCCCAGCATTTT | . | TRBJ1-5 | TRBV19 | .
CASSLSGVVGNTIYF | TGCGCCAGCAGCTTGTCAGGGGTCGTTGGAAACACCATATATTTT | . | TRBJ1-3 | TRBV5-1 | .
CASSRMDRYEQYF | TGTGCCAGCAGCCGAATGGACAGGTACGAGCAGTACTTC | . | TRBJ2-7 | TRBV7-9 | TRBD1
CASSELQDEQYF | TGTGCCAGCAGTGAACTACAGGACGAGCAGTACTTC | . | TRBJ2-7 | TRBV2 | .
CASISGSGANVLTF | TGTGCCAGCATCTCGGGGTCTGGGGCCAACGTCCTGACTTTC | . | TRBJ2-6 | TRBV19 | .
CASSPRLAGGSNEQYF | TGTGCCAGCTCACCACGACTAGCGGGAGGGTCAAACGAGCAGTACTTC | . | TRBJ2-7 | TRBV18 | TRBD2
CASSLAGFNQPQHF | TGTGCCAGCAGCTTGGCAGGGTTCAATCAGCCCCAGCATTTT | few | TRBJ1-5 | TRBV5-5 | .
CASSLSGVKNIQYF | TGTGCCAGCAGCTTGAGCGGGGTAAAGAACATTCAGTACTTC | . | TRBJ2-4 | TRBV5-4 | TRBD2
CASSPNTGELFF | TGTGCCAGCAGCCCGAACACCGGGGAGCTGTTTTTT | . | TRBJ2-2 | TRBV7-8 | .
CASSQEHRDYEQYF | TGTGCCAGCAGCCAAGAGCACAGGGACTACGAGCAGTACTTC | . | TRBJ2-7 | TRBV4-2 | .
CASSKTSLEQFF | TGTGCCAGCAGCAAAACAAGCCTTGAGCAGTTCTTC | . | TRBJ2-1 | TRBV11-2 | .
CASSFRAGGVGEQFF | TGTGCCAGCAGCTTCCGAGCGGGAGGGGTCGGGGAGCAGTTCTTC | . | TRBJ2-1 | TRBV5-5 | TRBD2
CASISVEGLRAFF | TGTGCCAGTATCTCTGTGGAGGGACTAAGAGCTTTCTTT | . | TRBJ1-1 | TRBV19 | .
CAISERDYGYTF | TGTGCCATCAGTGAGCGAGACTATGGCTACACCTTC | few | TRBJ1-2 | TRBV10-3 | .